Sequencing of this T cell receptor beta chain was carried out in a study of T cell repertoires in cytomegalovirus infection. In its sample, this clonotype was seen a few times. Trimming pared 2 bases from V and 1 base from J, leaving 9 bases between. CDR3 length: 15 residues. TCRdb passed the reads through MiXCR, listing each CDR3 protein once. Counted here are fewer than 200,000 distinct CDR3 sequences, around an eighth occurring once; the ten biggest clones make up roughly a quarter. The chain recombines TRBV12-3 or TRBV12-4 with TRBJ1-5; weak D call: TRBD1 (5 bases). The TCR originated in a human donor in good health (CMV status not recorded). Some clones in this sample may be carry-over from other donors' samples. Sequenced material: PBMCs. CDR3: CASSLWGLSNQPQHF. CDR3 bases: TGTGCCAGCAGTTTATGGGGCTTGAGCAATCAGCCCCAGCATTTT.